The clone carrying this T cell receptor (beta chain) was detected a few times. The antigen is unknown. The data stem from a study of early T cells in non-severe SARS-CoV-2 infection. Across the study: Investigators sequenced bulk RNA drawn from unsorted whole blood, and chains remained unpaired.

Findings and limits, study-wide: VDJdb matching favored anti-spike CD8 responses, missing private and CD4 specificities.

Looked up from germline, CDR1 is SNHLY and CDR2 is FYNNEI. The CDR3 is 15 residues long. V dropped 6 bases and J dropped 7 bases, with 19 bases sitting between them. Attachment of unique molecular identifiers was made to individual cDNA molecules. TCRdb recomputed calls from the 5' RACE reads with MiXCR, one row per CDR3 protein. This sample has 57,000 or so distinct CDR3 sequences, with around 6% found just once. The TCR was taken from an adult who was a healthcare worker with PCR-confirmed SARS-CoV-2 infection or an uninfected control (not recorded which). This chain connects TRBV2 to TRBJ2-1, with D possibly called TRBD1 or TRBD2 (6 bases each). The sequenced sample consisted of whole blood. CDR3 protein: CASRRGSGGGNEQFF. The CDR3 bases are TGTGCCAGCAGGCGAGGATCAGGAGGGGGGAATGAGCAGTTCTTC.